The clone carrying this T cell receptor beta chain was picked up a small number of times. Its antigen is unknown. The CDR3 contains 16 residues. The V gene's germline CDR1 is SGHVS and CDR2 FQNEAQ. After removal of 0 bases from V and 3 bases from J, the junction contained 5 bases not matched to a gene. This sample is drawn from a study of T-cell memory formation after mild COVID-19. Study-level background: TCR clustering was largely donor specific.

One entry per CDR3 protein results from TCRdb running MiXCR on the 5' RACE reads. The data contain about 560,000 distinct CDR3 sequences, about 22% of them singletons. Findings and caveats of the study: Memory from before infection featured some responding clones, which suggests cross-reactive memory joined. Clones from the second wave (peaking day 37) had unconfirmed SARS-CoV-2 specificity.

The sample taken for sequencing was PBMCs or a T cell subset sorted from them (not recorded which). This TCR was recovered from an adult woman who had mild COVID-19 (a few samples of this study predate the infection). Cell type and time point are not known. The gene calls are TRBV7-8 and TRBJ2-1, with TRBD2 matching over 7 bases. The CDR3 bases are TGTGCCAGCAGCTTAGCGAGGCTAGCGGACTACAATGAGCAGTTCTTC. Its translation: CASSLARLADYNEQFF.